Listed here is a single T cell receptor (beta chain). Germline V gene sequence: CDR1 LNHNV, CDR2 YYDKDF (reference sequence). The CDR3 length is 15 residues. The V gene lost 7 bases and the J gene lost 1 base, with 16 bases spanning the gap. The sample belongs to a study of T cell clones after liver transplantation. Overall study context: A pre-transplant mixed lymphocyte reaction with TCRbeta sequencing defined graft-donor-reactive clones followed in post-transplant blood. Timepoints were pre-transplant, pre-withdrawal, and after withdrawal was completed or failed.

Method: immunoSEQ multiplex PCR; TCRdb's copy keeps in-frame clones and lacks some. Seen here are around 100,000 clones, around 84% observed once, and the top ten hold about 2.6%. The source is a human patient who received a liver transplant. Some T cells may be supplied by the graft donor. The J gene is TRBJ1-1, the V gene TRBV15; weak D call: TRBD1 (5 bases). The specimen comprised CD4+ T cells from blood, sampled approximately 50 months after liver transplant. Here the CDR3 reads CATKRPGRANTEAFF. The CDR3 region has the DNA TGTGCCACCAAGAGACCTGGCAGGGCGAACACTGAAGCTTTCTTT.